This T cell receptor beta chain was sequenced for a study of blood T cell repertoires in COVID-19. This clone came up a few times. The repertoire was sequenced with immunoSEQ multiplex PCR; TCRdb's copy has only in-frame clones and lacks some. The profile shows some 320,000 clones, roughly 89% of them singletons. Germline-derived CDR1 and CDR2 are MGHRA and YSYEKL. This CDR3 has 12 residues. V was trimmed by 3 bases and J by 6 bases, leaving 5 bases between them. V and J are TRBV4-1 and TRBJ1-4; D not certain. This sequence was found in a woman aged 45-65 years who had been exposed to COVID-19. Source material: PBMCs or T cells enriched from blood (not recorded which). CDR3 sequence: CASSHPYEKLFF. CDR3 nucleotide sequence: TGCGCCAGCAGCCATCCTTATGAAAAACTGTTTTTT.